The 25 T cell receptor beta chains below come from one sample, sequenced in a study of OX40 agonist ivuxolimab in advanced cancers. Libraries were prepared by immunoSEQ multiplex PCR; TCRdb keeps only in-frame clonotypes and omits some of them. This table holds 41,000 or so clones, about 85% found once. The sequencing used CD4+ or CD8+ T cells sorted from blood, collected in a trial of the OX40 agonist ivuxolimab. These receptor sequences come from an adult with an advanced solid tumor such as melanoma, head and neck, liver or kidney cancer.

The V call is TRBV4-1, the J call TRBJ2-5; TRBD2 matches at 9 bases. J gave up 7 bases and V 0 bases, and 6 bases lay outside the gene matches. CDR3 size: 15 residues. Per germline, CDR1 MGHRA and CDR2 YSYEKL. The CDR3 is CASSQDTRGGRTQYF. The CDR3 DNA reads TGCGCCAGCAGCCAAGATACGCGGGGGGGACGGACCCAGTACTTC.

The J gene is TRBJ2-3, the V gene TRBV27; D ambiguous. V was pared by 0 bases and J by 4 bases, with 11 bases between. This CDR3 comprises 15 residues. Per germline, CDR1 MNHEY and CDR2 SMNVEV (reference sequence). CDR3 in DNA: TGTGCCAGCAGTTTATCGAACGGAATACCAGATACGCAGTATTTT. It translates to CASSLSNGIPDTQYF.

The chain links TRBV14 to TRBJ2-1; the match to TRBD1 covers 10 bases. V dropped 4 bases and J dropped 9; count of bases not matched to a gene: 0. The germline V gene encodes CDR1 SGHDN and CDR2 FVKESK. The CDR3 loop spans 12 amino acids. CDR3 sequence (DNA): TGTGCCAGCAGCCGGGACAGGGGTGAGCAGTTCTTC. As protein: CASSRDRGEQFF. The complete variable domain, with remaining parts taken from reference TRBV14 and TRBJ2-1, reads EAGVTQFPSHSVIEKGQTVTLRCDPISGHDNLYWYRRVMGKEIKFLLHFVKESKQDESGMPNNRFLAERTGGTYSTLKVQPAELEDSGVYFCASSRDRGEQFFGPGTRLTVL.

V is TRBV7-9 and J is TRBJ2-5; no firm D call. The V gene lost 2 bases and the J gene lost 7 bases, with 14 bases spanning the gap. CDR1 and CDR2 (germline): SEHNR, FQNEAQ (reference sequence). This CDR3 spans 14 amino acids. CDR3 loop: CASSLQHPVGTQYF. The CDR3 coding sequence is TGTGCCAGCAGCTTACAACACCCCGTGGGGACCCAGTACTTC.

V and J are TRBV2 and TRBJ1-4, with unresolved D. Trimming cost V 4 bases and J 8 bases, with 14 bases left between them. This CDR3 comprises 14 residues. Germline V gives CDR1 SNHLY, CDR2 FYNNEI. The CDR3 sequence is CASSVGRASEKLFF. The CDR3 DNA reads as TGTGCCAGCAGTGTCGGTAGGGCTTCGGAAAAACTGTTTTTT.

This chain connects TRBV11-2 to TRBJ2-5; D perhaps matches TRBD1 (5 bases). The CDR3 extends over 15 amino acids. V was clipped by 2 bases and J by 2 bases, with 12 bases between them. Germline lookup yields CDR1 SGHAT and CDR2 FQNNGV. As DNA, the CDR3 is TGTGCCAGCAGCTTACCAGGGCTATTTCAAGAGACCCAGTACTTC. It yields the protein CASSLPGLFQETQYF.

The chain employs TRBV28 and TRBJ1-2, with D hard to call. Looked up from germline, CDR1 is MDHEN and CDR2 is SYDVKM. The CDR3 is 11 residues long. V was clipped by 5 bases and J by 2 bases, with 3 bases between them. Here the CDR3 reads CASSGNYGYTF. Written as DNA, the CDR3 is TGTGCCAGCAGTGGGAACTATGGCTACACCTTC.

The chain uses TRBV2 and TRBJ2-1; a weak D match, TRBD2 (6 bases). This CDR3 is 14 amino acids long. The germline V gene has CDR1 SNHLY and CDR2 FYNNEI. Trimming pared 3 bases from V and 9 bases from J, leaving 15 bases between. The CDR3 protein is CASSELLGGGEQFF. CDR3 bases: TGTGCCAGCAGTGAGTTATTGGGGGGTGGTGAGCAGTTCTTC.

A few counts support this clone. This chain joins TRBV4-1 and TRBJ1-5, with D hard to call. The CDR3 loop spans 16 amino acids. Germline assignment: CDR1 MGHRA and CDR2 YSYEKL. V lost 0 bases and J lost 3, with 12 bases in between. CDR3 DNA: TGCGCCAGCAGCCAAGATAGGGCCAGGTACAATCAGCCCCAGCATTTT. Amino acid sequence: CASSQDRARYNQPQHF.

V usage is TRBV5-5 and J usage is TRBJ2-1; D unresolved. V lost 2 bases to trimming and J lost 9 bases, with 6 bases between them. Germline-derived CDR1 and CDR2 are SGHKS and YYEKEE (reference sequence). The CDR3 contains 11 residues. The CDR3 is CASSFMGEQFF. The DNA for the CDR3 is TGTGCCAGCAGCTTTATGGGTGAGCAGTTCTTC. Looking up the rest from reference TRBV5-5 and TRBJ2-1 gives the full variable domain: DAGVTQSPTHLIKTRGQQVTLRCSPISGHKSVSWYQQVLGQGPQFIFQYYEKEERGRGNFPDRFSARQFPNYSSELNVNALLLGDSALYLCASSFMGEQFFGPGTRLTVL.

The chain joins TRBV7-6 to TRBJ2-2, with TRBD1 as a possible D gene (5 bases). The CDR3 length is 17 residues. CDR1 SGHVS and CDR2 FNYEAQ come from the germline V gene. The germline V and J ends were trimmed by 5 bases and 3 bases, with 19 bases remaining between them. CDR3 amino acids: CASSLLWGARDTGELFF. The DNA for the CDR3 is TGTGCCAGCAGCCTCCTGTGGGGCGCCAGGGACACCGGGGAGCTGTTTTTT.

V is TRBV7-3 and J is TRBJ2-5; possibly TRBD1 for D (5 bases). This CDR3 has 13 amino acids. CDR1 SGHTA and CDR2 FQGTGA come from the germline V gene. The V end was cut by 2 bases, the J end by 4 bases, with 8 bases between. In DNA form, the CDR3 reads TGTGCCAGCAGCTTACAGGGTCGAGAGACCCAGTACTTC. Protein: CASSLQGRETQYF.

The CDR3 DNA reads as TGCGCCAGCAGGGGACAGGGAGAAAGTGTCTCTGAAGCTTTCTTT. This gives the protein CASRGQGESVSEAFF. This chain connects TRBV5-1 to TRBJ1-1, with 9 bases aligning to TRBD1. The CDR3 is made up of 15 amino acids. Germline V gives CDR1 SGHRS, CDR2 YFSETQ. Trimming removed 5 bases from V and 6 bases from J; junction bases left unmatched: 11.

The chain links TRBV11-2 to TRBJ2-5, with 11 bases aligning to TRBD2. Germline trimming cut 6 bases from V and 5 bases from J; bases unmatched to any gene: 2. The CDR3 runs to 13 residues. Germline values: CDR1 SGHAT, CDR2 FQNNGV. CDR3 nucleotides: TGTGCCAGCAGACTAGCGGGAGTGGAGACCCAGTACTTC. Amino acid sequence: CASRLAGVETQYF.

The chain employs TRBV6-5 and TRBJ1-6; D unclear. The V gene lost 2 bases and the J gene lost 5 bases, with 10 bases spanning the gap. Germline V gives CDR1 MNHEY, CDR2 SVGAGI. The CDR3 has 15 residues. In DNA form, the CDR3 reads TGTGCCAGCAGTTACGACACCAGGAATAATTCACCCCTCCACTTT. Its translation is CASSYDTRNNSPLHF.

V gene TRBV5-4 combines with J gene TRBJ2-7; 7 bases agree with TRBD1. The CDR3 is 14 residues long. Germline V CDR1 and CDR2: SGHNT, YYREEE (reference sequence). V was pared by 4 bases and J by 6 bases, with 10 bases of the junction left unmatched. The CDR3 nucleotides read TGTGCCAGCAGCCAAGGACAGGATTTGACCGAGCAGTACTTC. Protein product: CASSQGQDLTEQYF.

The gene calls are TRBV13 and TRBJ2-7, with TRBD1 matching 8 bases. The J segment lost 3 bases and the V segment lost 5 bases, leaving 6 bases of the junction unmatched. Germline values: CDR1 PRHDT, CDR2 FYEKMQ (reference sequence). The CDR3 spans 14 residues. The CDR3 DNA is TGTGCCAGCAGCGCAGCCGGGACAGGCTACGAGCAGTACTTC. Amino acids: CASSAAGTGYEQYF.

The CDR3 reads CASSKRTVNQPQHF. DNA of the CDR3: TGTGCCAGCAGCAAAAGGACGGTCAATCAGCCCCAGCATTTT. The chain has TRBV21-1 and TRBJ1-5. TRBV21-1 is termed a pseudogene. This CDR3 spans 14 amino acids.

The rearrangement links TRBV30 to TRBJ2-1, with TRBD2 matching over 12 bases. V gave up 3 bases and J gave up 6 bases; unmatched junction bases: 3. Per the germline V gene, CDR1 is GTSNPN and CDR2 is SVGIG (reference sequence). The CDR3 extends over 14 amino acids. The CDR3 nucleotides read TGTGCCTGGAGACCACTAGCGGGAGGCAATGAGCAGTTCTTC. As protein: CAWRPLAGGNEQFF.

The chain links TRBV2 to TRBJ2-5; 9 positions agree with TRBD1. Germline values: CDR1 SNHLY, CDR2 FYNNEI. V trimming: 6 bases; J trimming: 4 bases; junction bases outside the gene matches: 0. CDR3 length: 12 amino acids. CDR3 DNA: TGTGCCAGCAGGGACAGGGGAGAGACCCAGTACTTC. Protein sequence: CASRDRGETQYF.

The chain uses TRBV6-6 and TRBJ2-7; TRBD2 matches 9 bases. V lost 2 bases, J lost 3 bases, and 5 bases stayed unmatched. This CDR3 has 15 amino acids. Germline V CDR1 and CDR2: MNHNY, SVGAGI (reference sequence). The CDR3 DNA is TGTGCCAGCAGTTACATCGGTAGCGGGGGCTACGAGCAGTACTTC. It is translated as CASSYIGSGGYEQYF.

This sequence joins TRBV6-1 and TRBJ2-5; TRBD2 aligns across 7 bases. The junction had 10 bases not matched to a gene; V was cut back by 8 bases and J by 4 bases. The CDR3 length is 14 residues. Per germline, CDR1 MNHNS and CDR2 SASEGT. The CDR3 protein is CASQERGGRETQYF. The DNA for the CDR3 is TGTGCCAGCCAAGAGAGGGGCGGGAGAGAGACCCAGTACTTC.

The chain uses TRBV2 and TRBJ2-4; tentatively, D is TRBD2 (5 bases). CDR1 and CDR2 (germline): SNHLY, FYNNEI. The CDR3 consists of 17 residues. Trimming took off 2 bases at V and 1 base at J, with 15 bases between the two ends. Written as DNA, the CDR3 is TGTGCCAGCAGTGAAAACCCGGGAAGGATGGCCAAAAACATTCAGTACTTC. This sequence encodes CASSENPGRMAKNIQYF.

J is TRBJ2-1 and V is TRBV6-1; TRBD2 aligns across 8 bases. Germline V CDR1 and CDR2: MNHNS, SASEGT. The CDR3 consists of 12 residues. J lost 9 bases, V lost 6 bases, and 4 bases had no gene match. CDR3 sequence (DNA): TGTGCCAGCAGAGGGAGCGGGGGTGAGCAGTTCTTC. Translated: CASRGSGGEQFF.

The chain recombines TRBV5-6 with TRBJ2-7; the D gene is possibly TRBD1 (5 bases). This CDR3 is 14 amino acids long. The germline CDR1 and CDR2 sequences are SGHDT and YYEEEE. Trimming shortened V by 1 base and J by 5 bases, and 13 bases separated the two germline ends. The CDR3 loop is CASSLTGEAHEQYF. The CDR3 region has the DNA TGTGCCAGCAGCTTGACAGGCGAGGCCCACGAGCAGTACTTC. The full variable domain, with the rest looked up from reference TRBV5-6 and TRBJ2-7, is DAGVTQSPTHLIKTRGQQVTLRCSPKSGHDTVSWYQQALGQGPQFIFQYYEEEERQRGNFPDRFSGHQFPNYSSELNVNALLLGDSALYLCASSLTGEAHEQYFGPGTRLTVT.